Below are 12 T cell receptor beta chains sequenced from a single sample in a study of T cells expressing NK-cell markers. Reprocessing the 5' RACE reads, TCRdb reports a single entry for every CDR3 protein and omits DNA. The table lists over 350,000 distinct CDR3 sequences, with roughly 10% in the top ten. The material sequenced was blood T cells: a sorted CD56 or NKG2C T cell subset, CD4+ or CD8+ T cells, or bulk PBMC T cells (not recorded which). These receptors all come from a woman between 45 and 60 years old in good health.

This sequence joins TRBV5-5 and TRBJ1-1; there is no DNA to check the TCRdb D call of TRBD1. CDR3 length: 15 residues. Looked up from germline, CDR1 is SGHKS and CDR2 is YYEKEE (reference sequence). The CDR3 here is CASSPVGGGNTEAFF. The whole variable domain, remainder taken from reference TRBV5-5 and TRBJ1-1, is DAGVTQSPTHLIKTRGQQVTLRCSPISGHKSVSWYQQVLGQGPQFIFQYYEKEERGRGNFPDRFSARQFPNYSSELNVNALLLGDSALYLCASSPVGGGNTEAFFGQGTRLTVV.

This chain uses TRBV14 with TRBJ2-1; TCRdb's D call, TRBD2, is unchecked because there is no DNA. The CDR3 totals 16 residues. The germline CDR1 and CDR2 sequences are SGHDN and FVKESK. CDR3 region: CASSPLGSGRYNEQFF.

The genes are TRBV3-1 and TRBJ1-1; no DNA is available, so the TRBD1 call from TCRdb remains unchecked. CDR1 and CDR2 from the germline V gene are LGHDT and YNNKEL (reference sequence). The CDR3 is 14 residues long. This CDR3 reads CASSHLTGETEAFF.

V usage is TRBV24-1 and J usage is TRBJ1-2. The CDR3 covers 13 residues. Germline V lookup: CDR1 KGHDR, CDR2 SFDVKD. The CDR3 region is CATSERGTDGYTF.

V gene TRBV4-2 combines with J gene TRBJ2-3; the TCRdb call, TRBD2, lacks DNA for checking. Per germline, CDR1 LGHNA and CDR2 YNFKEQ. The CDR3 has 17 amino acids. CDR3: CASSQAGTSGATDTQYF.

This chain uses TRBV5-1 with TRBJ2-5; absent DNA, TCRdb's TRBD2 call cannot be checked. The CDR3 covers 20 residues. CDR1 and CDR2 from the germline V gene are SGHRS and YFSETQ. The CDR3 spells CASSQEVGTSGILFQETQYF.

The CDR3: CASSLDLQGRFKREKLFF. V usage is TRBV7-9 and J usage is TRBJ1-4; the TCRdb D gene call, TRBD1, has no DNA to confirm it. The V gene's germline CDR1 is SEHNR and CDR2 FQNEAQ (reference sequence). The CDR3 has 18 residues.

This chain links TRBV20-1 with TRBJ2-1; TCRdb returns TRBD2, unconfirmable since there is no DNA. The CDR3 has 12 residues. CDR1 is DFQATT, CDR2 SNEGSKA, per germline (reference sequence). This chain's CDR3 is CSARLVSSEQFF.

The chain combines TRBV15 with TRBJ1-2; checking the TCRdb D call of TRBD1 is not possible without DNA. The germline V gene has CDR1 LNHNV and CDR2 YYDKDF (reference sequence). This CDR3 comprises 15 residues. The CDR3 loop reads CATSRDQGQGYGYTF.

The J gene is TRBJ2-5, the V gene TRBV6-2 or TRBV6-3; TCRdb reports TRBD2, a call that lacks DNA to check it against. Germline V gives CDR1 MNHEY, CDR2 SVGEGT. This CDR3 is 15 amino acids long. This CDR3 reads CGSRVAGVIGRTQYF.

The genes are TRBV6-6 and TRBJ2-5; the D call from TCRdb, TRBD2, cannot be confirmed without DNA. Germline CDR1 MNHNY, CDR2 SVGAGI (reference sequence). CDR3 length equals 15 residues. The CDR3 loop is CASSRLAGEQETQYF.

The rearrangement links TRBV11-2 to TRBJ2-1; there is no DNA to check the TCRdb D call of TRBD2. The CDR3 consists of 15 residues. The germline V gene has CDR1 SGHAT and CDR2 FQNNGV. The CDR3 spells CASSPRTSGLREQFF.